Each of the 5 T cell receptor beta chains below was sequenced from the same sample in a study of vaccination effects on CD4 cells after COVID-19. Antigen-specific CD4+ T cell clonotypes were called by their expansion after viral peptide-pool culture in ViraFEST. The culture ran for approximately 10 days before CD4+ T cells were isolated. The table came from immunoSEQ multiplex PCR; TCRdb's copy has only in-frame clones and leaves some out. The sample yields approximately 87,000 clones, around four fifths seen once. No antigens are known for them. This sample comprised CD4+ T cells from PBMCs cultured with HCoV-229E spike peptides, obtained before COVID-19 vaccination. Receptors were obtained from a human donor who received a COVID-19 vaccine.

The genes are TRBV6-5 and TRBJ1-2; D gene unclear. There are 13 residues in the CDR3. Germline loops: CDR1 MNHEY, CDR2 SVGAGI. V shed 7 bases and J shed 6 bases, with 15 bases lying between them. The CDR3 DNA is TGTGCCAGCACCCACCCGGGAATGAATGGCTACACCTTC. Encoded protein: CASTHPGMNGYTF.

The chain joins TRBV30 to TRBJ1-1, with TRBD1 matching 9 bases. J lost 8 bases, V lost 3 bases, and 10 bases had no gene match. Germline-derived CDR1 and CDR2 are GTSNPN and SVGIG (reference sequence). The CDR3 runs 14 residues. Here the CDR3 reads CAWRYRDRVWEAFF. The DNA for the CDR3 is TGTGCCTGGAGATACAGGGACAGGGTATGGGAAGCTTTCTTT.

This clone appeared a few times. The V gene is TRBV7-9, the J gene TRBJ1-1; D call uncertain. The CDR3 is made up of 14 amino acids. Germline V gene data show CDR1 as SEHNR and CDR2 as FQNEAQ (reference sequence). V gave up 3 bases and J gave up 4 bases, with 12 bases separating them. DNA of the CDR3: TGTGCCAGCAGCTTCAACAACAAGGGCACTGAAGCTTTCTTT. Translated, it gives CASSFNNKGTEAFF. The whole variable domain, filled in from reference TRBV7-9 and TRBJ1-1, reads DTGVSQNPRHKITKRGQNVTFRCDPISEHNRLYWYRQTLGQGPEFLTYFQNEAQLEKSRLLSDRFSAERPKGSFSTLEIQRTEQGDSAMYLCASSFNNKGTEAFFGQGTRLTVV.

The CDR3 DNA follows: TGTGCCAGCTCACTAACAGTAAACACCGGGGAGCTGTTTTTT. This gives the protein CASSLTVNTGELFF. The chain links TRBV18 to TRBJ2-2; D not resolved. The germline CDR1 and CDR2 sequences are KGHSH and LQKENI. The V end lost 4 bases, the J end lost 2 bases, and 8 bases lay between the germline ends. The CDR3 covers 14 residues. Full variable domain (missing parts from reference TRBV18 and TRBJ2-2): NAGVMQNPRHLVRRRGQEARLRCSPMKGHSHVYWYRQLPEEGLKFMVYLQKENIIDESGMPKERFSAEFPKEGPSILRIQQVVRGDSAAYFCASSLTVNTGELFFGEGSRLTVL.

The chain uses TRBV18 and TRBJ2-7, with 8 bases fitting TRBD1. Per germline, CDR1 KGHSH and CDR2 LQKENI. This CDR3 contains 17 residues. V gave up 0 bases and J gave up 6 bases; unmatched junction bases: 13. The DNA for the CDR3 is TGTGCCAGCTCACCACCGGAACCGGGGCAGGGGGCCTTCGAGCAGTACGTC. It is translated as CASSPPEPGQGAFEQYV.